This T cell receptor (beta chain) appears in the sequencing data of a study of long-term antiretroviral therapy in people with HIV. General study findings and limits: Clones expanded before ART dominated the repertoire at all time points. In the period from 2004 to 2017, blood was collected, possibly under older ART regimens.

The CDR3 contains 13 residues. Trimming took off 1 base at V and 8 bases at J, with 8 bases between the two ends. CDR1 and CDR2 from the germline V gene are SGHAT and FQNNGV. Researchers report immunoSEQ v3.0 was run at survey level. A per-sample goal of roughly 40,000-50,000 T-cell genomes was targeted by sequencing. Sequenced by immunoSEQ multiplex PCR; TCRdb stores in-frame clones only, minus some. The table records about 33,000 clones, about 80% of them present only once. Note on this clone: Antigen unknown.

The J gene is TRBJ2-2, the V gene TRBV11-2, with D uncertain. The sample consisted of unsorted PBMCs, taken 2 years after starting antiretroviral therapy. The receptor was derived from a woman in her 50s with HIV. CDR3 in DNA: TGTGCCAGCAGCTTAGTTCGTTCGGGGGAGCTGTTTTTT. Protein product: CASSLVRSGELFF.